This TCR beta chain stems from a study of metastatic and nonmetastatic thyroid tumors. Study background: Malignant thyroid and benign thyroid patients provided blood and tumor or nodule tissue whose repertoires were compared.

Nobody among the patients had been given any treatment before thyroid surgery. Original processing notes: A classifier of distant metastasis in papillary thyroid cancer was built from CDR3 differences (across clinicopathological groups). TCRdb called clones again from the PCR reads with MiXCR. For this entry, the V and J calls and clone size follow TCRdb and not the study's own pipeline. The table has approximately 40,000 clones, over 25% seen once. Comment on this clone: Its target is unknown.

Findings and limits, study-wide: In both blood and tumor samples, TCR beta diversity was reported significantly higher for malignant than benign nodules.

The CDR3 spans 12 residues. V lost 4 bases, J lost 13 bases, and 16 bases lay in between. CDR1 and CDR2 (germline): SGHTA, FQGTGA. V gene TRBV7-3 combines with J gene TRBJ1-1, with unresolved D. Sequencing input: blood. This sequence was found in a male donor with papillary thyroid cancer or a benign thyroid nodule (not recorded which). Some clones in this sample may be carry-over from other donors' samples. CDR3: CASSSPGGTNFF. In nucleotides, the CDR3 is TGTGCCAGCAGCTCACCGGGCGGTACGAATTTCTTT.